The 24 T cell receptor beta chains below all came from one sample that was sequenced in a study of T cell responses to AZD1222 COVID-19 vaccine. The method was immunoSEQ multiplex PCR; TCRdb's version includes in-frame clones alone and lacks a portion of them. Of more than 95,000 clones detected, more than 75% appear once; the ten largest clones hold about 9.1%. This material consisted of peripheral blood, taken on day 0 of AZD1222 vaccination. The receptors here all came from an adult in good health.

CDR3 in DNA: TGTGCCAGCAGTTATGGGCAGACCCAGTACTTC. It specifies CASSYGQTQYF. V usage is TRBV6-5 and J usage is TRBJ2-5; D gene unclear. From germline, CDR1 is MNHEY and CDR2 SVGAGI. This CDR3 spans 11 amino acids. V was trimmed by 3 bases and J by 6 bases, leaving 5 bases between them.

The chain has TRBV5-1 and TRBJ1-4; a weak D match, TRBD1 (5 bases). V was trimmed by 4 bases and J by 8 bases, leaving 9 bases between them. Germline V gene sequence: CDR1 SGHRS, CDR2 YFSETQ. CDR3 size: 12 residues. CDR3 residues: CASSPEGEKLFF. The DNA for the CDR3 is TGCGCCAGCAGCCCAGAGGGGGAAAAACTGTTTTTT.

The chain couples TRBV5-1 to TRBJ1-1, with D hard to call. The CDR3 runs to 13 residues. Looked up from germline, CDR1 is SGHRS and CDR2 is YFSETQ. V was shortened by 0 bases and J by 2 bases, with 5 bases between the two germline ends. CDR3 sequence reads: CASSLEPNTEAFF. For the CDR3, the DNA is TGCGCCAGCAGCTTGGAGCCCAACACTGAAGCTTTCTTT. The variable domain in full, completed from reference TRBV5-1 and TRBJ1-1, reads KAGVTQTPRYLIKTRGQQVTLSCSPISGHRSVSWYQQTPGQGLQFLFEYFSETQRNKGNFPGRFSGRQFSNSRSEMNVSTLELGDSALYLCASSLEPNTEAFFGQGTRLTVV.

The V gene is TRBV9, the J gene TRBJ2-1; 7 bases match TRBD1. V shed 4 bases and J 2 bases; nucleotides not matched to a gene: 6. Germline CDR1 is SGDLS and CDR2 is YYNGEE. This CDR3 comprises 15 residues. The CDR3 coding sequence is TGTGCCAGCAGCTTCCGACAGGGACCCTACAATGAGCAGTTCTTC. Encoded protein: CASSFRQGPYNEQFF.

The chain recombines TRBV9 with TRBJ2-1, with 8 bases that match TRBD2. The CDR3 is 16 amino acids. The ends lost 3 bases at V and 2 bases at J; junction bases unmatched: 7. Germline V lookup: CDR1 SGDLS, CDR2 YYNGEE. The CDR3 coding sequence is TGTGCCAGCAGCGCCCCCTCTAGCGGGCCCTACAATGAGCAGTTCTTC. It translates to CASSAPSSGPYNEQFF.

The rearrangement joins TRBV6-1 to TRBJ2-3; either TRBD1 or TRBD2 may fit D (5 bases each). CDR3 length: 13 amino acids. Per germline, CDR1 MNHNS and CDR2 SASEGT. V gave up 3 bases and J gave up 6 bases, with 10 bases separating them. CDR3: CASSEGETDTQYF. The CDR3 nucleotides read TGTGCCAGCAGTGAGGGGGAAACGGATACGCAGTATTTT.

J is TRBJ2-1 and V is TRBV6-6; D is ambiguous. Trimming removed 7 bases from V and 8 bases from J, with 9 bases in between. The CDR3 runs to 11 residues. CDR1 and CDR2 (germline): MNHNY, SVGAGI (reference sequence). CDR3 nucleotide sequence: TGTGCCAGCAAGACTCGGGATGAGCAGTTCTTC. It codes for CASKTRDEQFF.

The V and J genes are TRBV2 and TRBJ1-4; the D gene is possibly TRBD1 (6 bases). Trimming took off 10 bases at V and 8 bases at J, with 17 bases between the two ends. The CDR3 has 13 residues. Germline V gene data show CDR1 as SNHLY and CDR2 as FYNNEI. The CDR3 is CATLRGWQEKLFF. In DNA, the CDR3 is TGTGCCACCCTCAGGGGCTGGCAGGAAAAACTGTTTTTT.

J is TRBJ1-3 and V is TRBV11-1, with D unresolved. CDR3 length: 12 amino acids. The germline gives CDR1 SGHAT, CDR2 FQDESV (reference sequence). V was shortened by 1 base and J by 4 bases, with 2 bases between the two germline ends. The CDR3 sequence: CASSLEGNTIYF. DNA for the CDR3: TGTGCCAGCAGCTTAGAAGGAAACACCATATATTTT. Full variable domain (rest looked up from reference TRBV11-1 and TRBJ1-3): EAEVAQSPRYKITEKSQAVAFWCDPISGHATLYWYRQILGQGPELLVQFQDESVVDDSQLPKDRFSAERLKGVDSTLKIQPAELGDSAMYLCASSLEGNTIYFGEGSWLTVV.

V usage is TRBV4-1 and J usage is TRBJ2-2, with D unresolved. The CDR3 is made up of 14 amino acids. Looked up from germline, CDR1 is MGHRA and CDR2 is YSYEKL. V was trimmed by 3 bases and J by 4 bases, leaving 9 bases between them. CDR3 sequence (DNA): TGCGCCAGCAGCCACGAACATTTCACCGGGGAGCTGTTTTTT. Protein sequence: CASSHEHFTGELFF.

The chain has TRBV5-1 and TRBJ2-5; 8 bases map to TRBD1. Looked up from germline, CDR1 is SGHRS and CDR2 is YFSETQ. This CDR3 spans 14 amino acids. V trimming: 3 bases; J trimming: 8 bases; junction bases outside the gene matches: 9. CDR3 residues: CASSSGQALLTQYF. Here the CDR3 DNA reads TGCGCCAGCAGCTCGGGACAGGCCCTCCTAACCCAGTACTTC.

This chain connects TRBV27 to TRBJ2-3; 7 bases fit TRBD2. The germline gives CDR1 MNHEY, CDR2 SMNVEV (reference sequence). The junction had 13 bases not matched to a gene; V was cut back by 3 bases and J by 10 bases. CDR3 length: 15 amino acids. The CDR3 DNA reads TGTGCCAGCAGTTTGGGAGCGGGGATGAGAGGAGCGCAGTATTTT. Translation gives CASSLGAGMRGAQYF.

The chain has TRBV9 and TRBJ2-1, with a weak D call TRBD1 (5 bases). This CDR3 region has 14 residues. Germline lookup yields CDR1 SGDLS and CDR2 YYNGEE. Trimming pared 0 bases from V and 7 bases from J, leaving 11 bases between. The CDR3 region is CASSVAAGWNEQFF. Written as DNA, the CDR3 is TGTGCCAGCAGCGTAGCGGCAGGGTGGAATGAGCAGTTCTTC.

This clone was counted a few times. The chain couples TRBV6-4 to TRBJ2-2, with a weak D call TRBD2 (6 bases). The V end lost 2 bases, the J end lost 5 bases, and 9 bases lay between the germline ends. The CDR3 spans 14 residues. Per the germline V gene, CDR1 is MRHNA and CDR2 is SNTAGT. The CDR3 DNA sequence: TGTGCCAGCAGTGACCCGACTAGGACCGGGGAGCTGTTTTTT. Protein: CASSDPTRTGELFF.

The chain links TRBV7-9 to TRBJ2-5; 7 positions match TRBD2. The CDR3 is 13 residues long. The V gene end was trimmed by 4 bases and the J gene end by 3 bases; junction bases not matched to a gene: 2. Looked up from germline, CDR1 is SEHNR and CDR2 is FQNEAQ (reference sequence). CDR3 DNA sequence: TGTGCCAGCAGCTGGGGACTAAAAGAGACCCAGTACTTC. It yields the protein CASSWGLKETQYF.

The V gene is TRBV18, the J gene TRBJ1-2, with D perhaps TRBD1 (6 bases). Germline assignment: CDR1 KGHSH and CDR2 LQKENI. The CDR3 consists of 15 residues. V was trimmed by 2 bases and J by 6 bases, leaving 16 bases between them. This chain's CDR3 is CASSPWTEVGDGYTF. CDR3 nucleotide sequence: TGTGCCAGCTCACCATGGACAGAGGTGGGTGATGGCTACACCTTC.

V usage is TRBV27 and J usage is TRBJ2-3, with D unresolved. The CDR3 totals 15 residues. Between the trimmed V and J ends, which lost 7 bases and 2 bases, there was a span of 16 bases. Germline V gene lookup returns CDR1 MNHEY and CDR2 SMNVEV (reference sequence). The DNA of the CDR3 is TGTGCCAGCACCTCAAATCCCCGGGCCACAGATACGCAGTATTTT. It is translated as CASTSNPRATDTQYF.

The chain is built from TRBV30 and TRBJ1-6, with D unresolved. Trimming shortened V by 4 bases and J by 0 bases, and 4 bases separated the two germline ends. The CDR3 is 13 residues long. CDR1 GTSNPN and CDR2 SVGIG come from the germline V gene (reference sequence). CDR3 DNA: TGTGCCTGGACCCCCTCCTATAATTCACCCCTCCACTTT. Translated: CAWTPSYNSPLHF.

The rearrangement uses TRBV6-4 and TRBJ2-6; D gene uncertain. Germline-derived CDR1 and CDR2 are MRHNA and SNTAGT. Deletions cut 0 bases from V and 0 bases from J, with 9 bases between. This CDR3 spans 17 amino acids. Written as DNA, the CDR3 is TGTGCCAGCAGTGACTCAGGGCCTGCCTCTGGGGCCAACGTCCTGACTTTC. Encoded protein: CASSDSGPASGANVLTF.

The rearrangement links TRBV29-1 to TRBJ2-1; D is unclear. Trimming took 4 bases from V and 0 from J, leaving 4 bases between them. This CDR3 comprises 12 residues. Per the germline V gene, CDR1 is SQVTM and CDR2 is ANQGSEA. The CDR3 DNA reads TGCAGCGTTGTACTCTCCTACAATGAGCAGTTCTTC. It specifies CSVVLSYNEQFF.

The chain links TRBV20-1 to TRBJ2-1; D gene ambiguous. V gave up 3 bases and J gave up 9 bases, with 6 bases separating them. Germline CDR1 DFQATT, CDR2 SNEGSKA (reference sequence). The CDR3 extends over 10 amino acids. In DNA form, the CDR3 reads TGCAGTGCTAGTCGGAGTGAGCAGTTCTTC. Its protein is CSASRSEQFF.

The genes are TRBV18 and TRBJ2-4; tentatively, D is TRBD1 or TRBD2 (5 bases each). The CDR3 is 17 residues long. Trimming removed 0 bases at V and 0 bases at J, with 12 bases between. Germline CDR1 KGHSH, CDR2 LQKENI. The CDR3 DNA reads TGTGCCAGCTCACCACCGAGGGGAACTCTAGCCAAAAACATTCAGTACTTC. Residues: CASSPPRGTLAKNIQYF.

V and J are TRBV11-3 and TRBJ2-3, with 11 bases that match TRBD2. Germline trimming cut 5 bases from V and 6 bases from J; bases unmatched to any gene: 10. The CDR3 spans 16 residues. Per germline, CDR1 SGHNT and CDR2 YENEEA. The CDR3 DNA sequence: TGTGCCAGCAGCCTGGGGACTAGCGGAGCAGGGGATACGCAGTATTTT. This codes for CASSLGTSGAGDTQYF.

CDR3 amino acids: CASRSRDEQFF. CDR3 bases: TGTGCCAGCAGGTCTAGGGATGAGCAGTTCTTC. This chain uses TRBV6-5 with TRBJ2-1, with D hard to call. V dropped 6 bases and J dropped 8 bases, with 8 bases sitting between them. Germline V gene lookup returns CDR1 MNHEY and CDR2 SVGAGI. The CDR3 runs 11 residues.